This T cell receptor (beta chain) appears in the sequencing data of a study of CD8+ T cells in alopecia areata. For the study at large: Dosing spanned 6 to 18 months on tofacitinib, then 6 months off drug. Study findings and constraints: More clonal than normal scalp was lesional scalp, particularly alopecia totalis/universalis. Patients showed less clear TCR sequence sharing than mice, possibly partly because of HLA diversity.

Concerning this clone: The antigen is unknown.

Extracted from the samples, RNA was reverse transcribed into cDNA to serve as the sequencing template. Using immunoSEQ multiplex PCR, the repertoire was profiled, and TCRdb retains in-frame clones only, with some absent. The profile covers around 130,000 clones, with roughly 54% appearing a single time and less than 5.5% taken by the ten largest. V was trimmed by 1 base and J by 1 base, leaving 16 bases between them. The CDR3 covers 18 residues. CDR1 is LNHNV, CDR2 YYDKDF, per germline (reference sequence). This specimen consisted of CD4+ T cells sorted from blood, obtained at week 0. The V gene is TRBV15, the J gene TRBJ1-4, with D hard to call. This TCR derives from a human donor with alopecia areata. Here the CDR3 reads CATSRVFGRRVTNEKLFF. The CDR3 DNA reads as TGTGCCACCAGCAGAGTGTTTGGACGGCGGGTAACTAATGAAAAACTGTTTTTT.